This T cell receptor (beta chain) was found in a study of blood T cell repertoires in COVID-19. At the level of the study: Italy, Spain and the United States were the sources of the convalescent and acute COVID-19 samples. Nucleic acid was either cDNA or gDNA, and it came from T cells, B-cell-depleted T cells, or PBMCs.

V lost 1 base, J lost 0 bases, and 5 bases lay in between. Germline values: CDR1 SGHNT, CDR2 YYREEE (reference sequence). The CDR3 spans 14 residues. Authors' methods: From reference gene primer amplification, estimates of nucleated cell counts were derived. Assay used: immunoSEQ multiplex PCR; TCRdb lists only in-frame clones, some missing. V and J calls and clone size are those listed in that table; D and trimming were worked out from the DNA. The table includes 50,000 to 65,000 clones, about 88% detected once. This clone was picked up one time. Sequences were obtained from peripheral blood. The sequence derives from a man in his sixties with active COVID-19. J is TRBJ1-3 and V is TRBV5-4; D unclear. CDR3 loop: CASSLRSSGNTIYF. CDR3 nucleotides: TGTGCCAGCAGCTTGCGGAGCTCTGGAAACACCATATATTTT.